One sample yielded the 4 T cell receptor beta chains listed below, sequenced in a study of control samples from healthy donors and cancer patients. Data came from immunoSEQ multiplex PCR; TCRdb stores just in-frame clones and leaves some out. Among about 82,000 clones listed, around 87% were seen once. The sequencing input was blood. All receptors come from a middle-aged man in good health.

The chain has TRBV6-6 and TRBJ2-3; 11 nucleotides line up with TRBD2. Germline assignment: CDR1 MNHNY and CDR2 SVGAGI (reference sequence). The V and J ends lost 8 bases and 4 bases, in that order; junction bases with no gene match: 8. This CDR3 comprises 15 residues. CDR3 sequence reads: CASEGQTSGADTQYF. The CDR3 nucleotides are TGTGCCAGCGAGGGTCAGACTAGCGGGGCAGATACGCAGTATTTT.

This clone showed up just once. This chain joins TRBV28 and TRBJ1-5, with 9 positions matching TRBD1. CDR3 length: 16 amino acids. V lost 5 bases, J lost 3 bases, and 8 bases stayed unmatched. Germline CDR1 reads MDHEN; CDR2 reads SYDVKM. The CDR3 DNA reads TGTGCCAGCAGTCCCCCGGGACAGGGATTCAATCAGCCCCAGCATTTT. Translated: CASSPPGQGFNQPQHF.

This chain links TRBV4-1 with TRBJ2-5, with 10 bases lining up with TRBD2. V dropped 4 bases and J dropped 5; count of bases not matched to a gene: 4. Germline V lookup: CDR1 MGHRA, CDR2 YSYEKL. The length of the CDR3 is 14 residues. The CDR3 is CASSRLAGWETQYF. The CDR3 nucleotides are TGCGCCAGCAGCCGACTAGCGGGTTGGGAGACCCAGTACTTC.

The V gene is TRBV5-1, the J gene TRBJ1-5, with D possibly TRBD1 on 6 matching bases. The germline V and J ends were trimmed by 2 bases and 9 bases, with 12 bases remaining between them. Germline CDR1 SGHRS, CDR2 YFSETQ. The CDR3 covers 13 residues. CDR3 nucleotides: TGCGCCAGCAGCTTACAGGGAAATGGGCCCCAGCATTTT. Translation: CASSLQGNGPQHF.